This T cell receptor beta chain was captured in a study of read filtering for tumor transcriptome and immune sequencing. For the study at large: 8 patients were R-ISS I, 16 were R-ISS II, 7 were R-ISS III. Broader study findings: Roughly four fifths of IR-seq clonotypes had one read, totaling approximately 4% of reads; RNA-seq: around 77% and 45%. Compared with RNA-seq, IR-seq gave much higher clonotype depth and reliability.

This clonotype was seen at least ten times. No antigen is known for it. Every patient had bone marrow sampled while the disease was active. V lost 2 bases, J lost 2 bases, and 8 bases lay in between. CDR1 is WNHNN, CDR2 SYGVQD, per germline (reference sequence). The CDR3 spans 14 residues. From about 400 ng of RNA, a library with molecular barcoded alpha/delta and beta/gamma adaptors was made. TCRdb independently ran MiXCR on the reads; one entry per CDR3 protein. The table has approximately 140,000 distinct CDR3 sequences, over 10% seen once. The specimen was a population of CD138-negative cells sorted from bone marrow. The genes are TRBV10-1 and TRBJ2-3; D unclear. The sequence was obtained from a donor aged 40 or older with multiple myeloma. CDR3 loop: CASSEPGATDTQYF. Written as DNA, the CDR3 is TGCGCCAGCAGTGAGCCCGGTGCCACAGATACGCAGTATTTT.